A selection of T cell receptor beta chains follows, all from one sample in a study of beta chain features in type 1 diabetes. Only in-frame clones appear in the TCRdb table, and some are missing; sequencing was by immunoSEQ multiplex PCR. The sample gives 130,000 to 150,000 clones, around an eighth of which show up once; 1.3% is in the top ten. The sample taken for sequencing was central memory CD4+ T cells from blood. Receptors were obtained from a man younger than 30 with type 1 diabetes. CDR3s include the opening cysteine and the closing phenylalanine or tryptophan. D genes are given only for firm matches. Not all rows give a size; the values are once, few, many and, for expanded clones, a class.

TRBV6-1	TRBJ2-1	few	TRBD2	TGTGCCAGCAGCCTAAGCGGGGGGGCCGTGAATGAGCAGTTCTTC	CASSLSGGAVNEQFF
TRBV7-9	TRBJ1-5	few	TRBD1	TGTGCCAGCAGCCCAGGGACAGGGGATGTGCAGCCCCAGCATTTT	CASSPGTGDVQPQHF
TRBV10-3	TRBJ2-7	NA	NA	TGTGCCATCAGCGCGGGACTCTCCTACGAGCAGTACTTC	CAISAGLSYEQYF
TRBV5-1	TRBJ2-5	NA	NA	TGCGCCAGCAGCCTCCCGGGGTCAGACCAACAAGAGACCCAGTACTTC	CASSLPGSDQQETQYF
TRBV18	TRBJ1-5	many	TRBD1	TGTGCCAGCTCACGGGGACAGGGAGGTAGCAATCAGCCCCAGCATTTT	CASSRGQGGSNQPQHF
TRBV7-3	TRBJ2-5	many	TRBD1	TGTGCCAGCAGCGAACAGGGGGCCCAAGAGACCCAGTACTTC	CASSEQGAQETQYF
TRBV15	TRBJ1-5	few	NA	TGTGCCACCAGGGGGTCTAGCAATCAGCCCCAGCATTTT	CATRGSSNQPQHF
TRBV9	TRBJ2-7	NA	NA	TGTGCCAGCAGCGTAGCTGACGGTCCCTCCTACGAGCAGTACTTC	CASSVADGPSYEQYF
TRBV2	TRBJ1-5	few	NA	TGTGCCAGCAGGATTAGAGACTTCGATCAGCCCCAGCATTTT	CASRIRDFDQPQHF
TRBV7-9	TRBJ1-5	NA	TRBD1	TGTGCCAGCAGCTTCGGTTGGGACAGGGGCGCACAGCCCCAGCATTTT	CASSFGWDRGAQPQHF
TRBV9	TRBJ2-2	NA	NA	TGTGCCAGCAGCGTGTCTGGCGTGACCGGGGAGCTGTTTTTT	CASSVSGVTGELFF
TRBV28	TRBJ1-2	many	TRBD1	TGTGCCAGCAGTCTACAGGGGAATGGCTACACCTTC	CASSLQGNGYTF
TRBV9	TRBJ1-4	NA	NA	TGTGCCAGCAGCCGCGACGGGTACGGTGAAAAACTGTTTTTT	CASSRDGYGEKLFF
TRBV28	TRBJ2-6	NA	NA	TGTGCCAGCAGTCCGAGAGTGGGGCGTTCTGGGGCCAACGTCCTGACTTTC	CASSPRVGRSGANVLTF
TRBV14	TRBJ2-5	NA	NA	TGTGCCAGCCGCCGACAGGTGAATTTGGAGACCCAGTACTTC	CASRRQVNLETQYF
TRBV15	TRBJ2-3	few	NA	TGTGCCACCATGGATCGGCAGCCCTCAGATACGCAGTATTTT	CATMDRQPSDTQYF
TRBV4-2	TRBJ2-1	many	TRBD2	TGTGCCAGCAGCCAAGATATCGGCGGGGGGTACAATGAGCAGTTCTTC	CASSQDIGGGYNEQFF
TRBV9	TRBJ1-1	few	NA	TGTGCCAGCAGCGTAGTGGCAAGGGCGAACACTGAAGCTTTCTTT	CASSVVARANTEAFF
TRBV6-5	TRBJ2-1	few	TRBD1	TGTGCCAGCAGTAAACAGGGGGCGATCTACAATGAGCAGTTCTTC	CASSKQGAIYNEQFF
TRBV6-5	TRBJ1-2	NA	NA	TGTGCCAGCAGGACAGGTCCTAACTATGGCTACACCTTC	CASRTGPNYGYTF
TRBV28	TRBJ1-2	NA	NA	TGTGCCAGCAGTACCTCGGGGGGTAACTATGGCTACACCTTC	CASSTSGGNYGYTF
TRBV5-1	TRBJ2-7	many	NA	TGCGCCAGCAGCGTCCCGGATTCCTACGAGCAGTACTTC	CASSVPDSYEQYF
TRBV9	TRBJ2-3	many	TRBD1	TGTGCCAGCAGTGTGGGGACAGAGGGCACAGATACGCAGTATTTT	CASSVGTEGTDTQYF
TRBV7-9	TRBJ1-3	NA	NA	TGTGCCAGCAGCCCCTTGGGGGGAAACACCATATATTTT	CASSPLGGNTIYF
TRBV11-3	TRBJ2-2	NA	TRBD1	TGTGCCAGCAGCGGGAGTGGGACAGCGAACACCGGGGAGCTGTTTTTT	CASSGSGTANTGELFF
TRBV6-8	TRBJ2-7	NA	NA	TGTGCCAGCAGTTACTGCACCTCCTTATTATACGAGCAGTACTTC	CASSYCTSLLYEQYF
TRBV11-2	TRBJ2-3	few	NA	TGTGCCAGCAGATCTACAGGGTTCACAGATACGCAGTATTTT	CASRSTGFTDTQYF
TRBV27	TRBJ2-1	few	TRBD1	TGTGCCAGCAGTAGGGAGGTTGGGACAGGGGTTTACGATGAGCAGTTCTTC	CASSREVGTGVYDEQFF
TRBV2	TRBJ2-4	many	NA	TGTGCCAGCAGTGGCAGGGAGGACATTCAGTACTTC	CASSGREDIQYF
TRBV10-3	TRBJ2-3	few	NA	TGTGCCATCAACCGACAGACGAGCACAGATACGCAGTATTTT	CAINRQTSTDTQYF
TRBV18	TRBJ2-3	NA	NA	TGTGCCAGCTCAGCGACCGAGATTGGAACAGATACGCAGTATTTT	CASSATEIGTDTQYF
TRBV30	TRBJ1-1	many	TRBD1	TGTGCCTGGGAGACAGGGAAGCAAGCTTTCTTT	CAWETGKQAFF
TRBV2	TRBJ2-6	few	NA	TGTGCCAGCAGTGAAGCAGCGAACCTCGGGGCCAACGTCCTGACTTTC	CASSEAANLGANVLTF
TRBV7-6	TRBJ2-3	NA	NA	TGTGCCAGCAGCTCCCAGAGCACAGATACGCAGTATTTT	CASSSQSTDTQYF
TRBV4-1	TRBJ2-3	NA	TRBD2	TGCGCCAGCAGCCCCCGGTGGGCTAGCGGGGTGGGAGATACGCAGTATTTT	CASSPRWASGVGDTQYF
TRBV2	TRBJ2-7	NA	NA	TGTGCCAGCAGATCGACAGGCGGCTCCTACGAGCAGTACTTC	CASRSTGGSYEQYF
TRBV29-1	TRBJ1-1	NA	NA	TGCAGCGTAGGCCAGTCGGGTGGCACTGAAGCTTTCTTT	CSVGQSGGTEAFF
TRBV6-6	TRBJ1-2	NA	NA	TGTGCCAGCAGTTACGTGGCGGATGGCTACACCTTC	CASSYVADGYTF
TRBV7-2	TRBJ1-1	NA	NA	TGTGCCAGCAGCTTTAACGGGGACACTGAAGCTTTCTTT	CASSFNGDTEAFF